This TCR beta chain was identified during a study of cytomegalovirus exposure and HLA in healthy donors. The V gene lost 6 bases and the J gene lost 6 bases, with 17 bases spanning the gap. Germline V gene lookup returns CDR1 SEHNR and CDR2 FQNEAQ (reference sequence). The CDR3 extends over 14 amino acids. The PCR employed 60 Vbeta primers together with 13 Jbeta primers. Only in-frame clones appear in the TCRdb table, and some are missing; sequencing was by immunoSEQ multiplex PCR. The sample has 150,000 to 200,000 clones, over 80% seen once. The origin of this receptor is a human donor in good health. The chain joins TRBV7-9 to TRBJ1-2, with D uncertain. Sequenced input: PBMCs. Here the CDR3 reads CASSSMEEVDGYTF. CDR3 bases: TGTGCCAGCAGTTCTATGGAGGAGGTTGATGGCTACACCTTC.